This TCR beta chain was sequenced during a study of type 1 and type 2 diabetes patients. Study information: Magnetic bead positive selection isolated CD4+ or CD8+ T cells from PBMCs.

CDR1 is KGHSH and CDR2 is LQKENI in the germline V gene. The CDR3 spans 15 residues. Trimming shortened V by 3 bases and J by 1 base, and 9 bases separated the two germline ends. All diabetic donors were classified as either type 1 or type 2 diabetes. No donor had another autoimmune disease or recent infection within four weeks. Peripheral blood, ten milliliters per participant, was collected. Genomic DNA was the PCR template. Multiplex PCR with 30 forward and 13 reverse primers amplified the TCR beta CDR3. TCRdb re-derived calls from the multiplex PCR reads in MiXCR, one entry per CDR3 protein. The profile shows under 300,000 distinct CDR3 sequences, around 47% of them singletons.

Source material: peripheral blood mononuclear cells (PBMCs). The source of this sequence is a man between 18 and 35 years old with type 2 diabetes. V gene TRBV18 combines with J gene TRBJ2-2; TRBD1 might be the D (5 bases). The CDR3 DNA sequence: TGTGCCAGCTCACCTCGAGGACAGAACACCGGGGAGCTGTTTTTT. This encodes CASSPRGQNTGELFF.